A selection of T cell receptor beta chains follows, all from one sample in a study of CD8 T cells in ankylosing spondylitis. TCRdb re-analysed the 5' RACE reads in MiXCR, keeping a single row per CDR3 protein. This table holds 200,000 to 300,000 distinct CDR3 sequences, 20% to 30% found once. Sequencing used blood, either unsorted or a sorted T cell fraction (not recorded which). These receptors were obtained from a male donor with ankylosing spondylitis or in good health (not recorded which). CDR3s include the opening cysteine and the closing phenylalanine or tryptophan. Each record gives: J gene, CDR3 length, V gene, clone size, D gene, CDR3 DNA, CDR3 protein. D genes are given only for firm matches. Clone size is stated in some rows and not others, as once, few, many or a class when expanded.

TRBJ2-5 | 14 | TRBV29-1 | many | TRBD2 | TGCAGCGTTGATACTAGCGGCGCCCAAGAGACCCAGTACTTC | CSVDTSGAQETQYF
TRBJ2-1 | 15 | TRBV7-3 | . | TRBD2 | TGTGCCAGCAGCTTCCGGACTAGCGGTTACAATGAGCAGTTCTTC | CASSFRTSGYNEQFF
TRBJ2-1 | 17 | TRBV5-5 | few | . | TGTGCCAGCAGCTTGTGGGAGAGGGTGAGCTCCTACAATGAGCAGTTCTTC | CASSLWERVSSYNEQFF
TRBJ1-2 | 14 | TRBV10-3 | few | . | TGTGCCATCAGTGAATCCGTTTTTGGCTATGGCTACACCTTC | CAISESVFGYGYTF
TRBJ2-3 | 14 | TRBV11-2 | many | . | TGTGCCAGCAGCCAGACTAGAGTCACAGATACGCAGTATTTT | CASSQTRVTDTQYF
TRBJ1-5 | 15 | TRBV20-1 | . | . | TGCAGTGCTAGAGATTTGGGGGGTCGGGGTCAGCCCCAGCATTTT | CSARDLGGRGQPQHF
TRBJ2-1 | 13 | TRBV28 | . | TRBD1 | TGTGCCAGCATCCAGGGGGCTGGCGATGAGCAGTTCTTC | CASIQGAGDEQFF
TRBJ2-1 | 14 | TRBV20-1 | . | . | TGCAGTGCTATCGACGCGAACTCCTACAATGAGCAGTTCTTC | CSAIDANSYNEQFF
TRBJ2-7 | 13 | TRBV20-1 | few | TRBD2 | TGCAGTGCCGCACGGGGGACTACCTACGAGCAGTACTTC | CSAARGTTYEQYF
TRBJ2-7 | 13 | TRBV29-1 | many | . | TGCAGCGTTAGGGGGGACCGTTCCTACGAGCAGTACTTC | CSVRGDRSYEQYF
TRBJ1-2 | 12 | TRBV9 | few | . | TGTGCCAGCTCGCGGGATAACAAAGGCTACACCTTC | CASSRDNKGYTF
TRBJ2-5 | 14 | TRBV29-1 | . | TRBD1 | TGCAGCGCGGGGACAGGGGAAATTGTCGGGACCCAGTACTTC | CSAGTGEIVGTQYF
TRBJ1-1 | 13 | TRBV20-1 | few | . | TGCAGTGCTGGAAGCCCGGAGGGCACTGAAGCTTTCTTT | CSAGSPEGTEAFF
TRBJ1-1 | 14 | TRBV5-1 | many | . | TGCGCCAGCAGCTGGGAGGCGATGAACACTGAAGCTTTCTTT | CASSWEAMNTEAFF
TRBJ1-6 | 16 | TRBV6-5 | . | . | TGTGCCAGCAGTTCTGGGGCACAGGGAGGTGGGTCACCCCTCCACTTT | CASSSGAQGGGSPLHF
TRBJ2-2 | 16 | TRBV4-1 | many | TRBD1 | TGCGCCAGCAGCCCCCGCCGGGACAGGGGCGGCGGGGAGCTGTTTTTT | CASSPRRDRGGGELFF
TRBJ2-3 | 12 | TRBV29-1 | . | TRBD2 | TGCAGCGGGGCTAGCGGTACAGATACGCAGTATTTT | CSGASGTDTQYF
TRBJ2-2 | 16 | TRBV5-1 | many | . | TGCGCCAGCAGCTTGGACAGGGTTTATGGGGCCGGGGAGCTGTTTTTT | CASSLDRVYGAGELFF
TRBJ2-3 | 17 | TRBV18 | . | . | TGTGCCAGCTCACCGCCTCACCCCGATTCGAAGGCAGATACGCAGTATTTT | CASSPPHPDSKADTQYF
TRBJ1-2 | 13 | TRBV11-2 | . | . | TGTGCCAGCAGCTTAGGGGGCCGGGAGGGCTACACCTTC | CASSLGGREGYTF
TRBJ2-5 | 15 | TRBV2 | many | TRBD2 | TGTGCCAGCAGGGGGACTAGCGGGGGCCAAGAGACCCAGTACTTC | CASRGTSGGQETQYF
TRBJ2-3 | 16 | TRBV20-1 | many | . | TGCAGTGCCCACGAAGGAGGCAGGGTTCACGGAGATACGCAGTATTTT | CSAHEGGRVHGDTQYF
TRBJ2-7 | 14 | TRBV3-1 | . | . | TGTGCCAGCAGCCCGACTCGAAGCTCCTACGAGCAGTACTTC | CASSPTRSSYEQYF
TRBJ2-5 | 14 | TRBV5-6 | few | . | TGTGCCAGCAGCTTGGACACGGGACGAGAGACCCAGTACTTC | CASSLDTGRETQYF
TRBJ2-3 | 16 | TRBV6-1 | . | . | TGTGCCAGCAGTAGGGGGGCCGGCGAGGGGAGGGGTACGCAGTATTTT | CASSRGAGEGRGTQYF
TRBJ2-6 | 15 | TRBV20-1 | many | TRBD2 | TGCAGTGCTAGATCCGGGGGGGACGGGGCCAACGTCCTGACTTTC | CSARSGGDGANVLTF
TRBJ2-1 | 12 | TRBV12-3/TRBV12-4 | . | TRBD1 | TGTGCCAGCAGTCCACGACAGGGGGAGCAGTTCTTC | CASSPRQGEQFF
TRBJ1-2 | 14 | TRBV7-9 | few | TRBD1 | TGTGCCAGCAGCTCGGTGACAGGGAGCTATGGCTACACCTTC | CASSSVTGSYGYTF
TRBJ1-1 | 16 | TRBV20-1 | few | . | TGCAGTGCTAGAGATGACTGGGGACGAGGACCCACTGAAGCTTTCTTT | CSARDDWGRGPTEAFF
TRBJ2-7 | 12 | TRBV12-3/TRBV12-4 | many | . | TGTGCCAGCAGTTTTTTGAAGGGCTATCAGTACTTC | CASSFLKGYQYF
TRBJ2-3 | 15 | TRBV20-1 | many | . | TGCAGTGCTAGGGAAACTTCCCTAGACCCAGATACGCAGTATTTT | CSARETSLDPDTQYF
TRBJ1-2 | 12 | TRBV29-1 | . | . | TGCAGCGTTGAGGTCCAGGGTATTGGCTACACCTTC | CSVEVQGIGYTF
TRBJ2-5 | 12 | TRBV29-1 | . | . | TGCAGCTGTGCTAGATCGGGGGAGACCCAGTACTTC | CSCARSGETQYF
TRBJ2-2 | 16 | TRBV30 | few | . | TGTGCCTGGAGCGCGGGACGGACAGGCAACACCGGGGAGCTGTTTTTT | CAWSAGRTGNTGELFF
TRBJ2-1 | 12 | TRBV12-3/TRBV12-4 | many | . | TGTGCCAGCAGTGTACTCAGGGTTGAGCAGTTCTTC | CASSVLRVEQFF
TRBJ2-1 | 16 | TRBV12-3/TRBV12-4 | . | . | TGTGCCAGCAGTCCCATGGGACTGCACTCCTACAATGAGCAGTTCTTC | CASSPMGLHSYNEQFF
TRBJ2-5 | 10 | TRBV20-1 | . | . | TGCAGTGTTGCGTCCGAGACCCAGTACTTC | CSVASETQYF
TRBJ2-7 | 14 | TRBV5-5 | once | TRBD1 | TGTGTCAGCAGCGCCACAGGGGTCGGGTACGAGCAGTACTTC | CVSSATGVGYEQYF
TRBJ2-2 | 15 | TRBV20-1 | many | TRBD2 | TGCAGTGCTTTCACTAGCGGGGGTGAAACCGGGGAGCTGTTTTTT | CSAFTSGGETGELFF
TRBJ1-1 | 14 | TRBV29-1 | few | . | TGCAGCGTCTCGGGACACCTCTCGAACACTGAAGCTTTCTTT | CSVSGHLSNTEAFF
TRBJ2-3 | 16 | TRBV20-1 | many | . | TGCAGTGCTAGTATCCTAGCGAGGACCCTTCGAAATACGCAGTATTTT | CSASILARTLRNTQYF
TRBJ2-5 | 13 | TRBV29-1 | few | . | TGCAGCGTTGGTTACAGCCCGCAAGAGACCCAGTACTTC | CSVGYSPQETQYF
TRBJ2-1 | 14 | TRBV20-1 | . | . | TGCAGTGCTAGAGTTTCGGGGACGGTCGATGAGCAGTTCTTC | CSARVSGTVDEQFF
TRBJ2-7 | 15 | TRBV20-1 | few | TRBD1 | TGCAGTGCCGTCGCCCGACAGGGACCCTCCTACGAGCAGTACTTC | CSAVARQGPSYEQYF
TRBJ1-2 | 14 | TRBV12-3/TRBV12-4 | many | . | TGTGCCAGCAGTTGGGCAGGGAGGAGGGAAGGCTACACCTTC | CASSWAGRREGYTF
TRBJ2-7 | 11 | TRBV11-3 | many | . | TGTGCCAGCAGCCGGCAGGGCGAGCAGTACTTC | CASSRQGEQYF
TRBJ2-3 | 13 | TRBV12-3/TRBV12-4 | . | . | TGTGCCAGCAGCATACAGGGCACAGATACGCAGTATTTT | CASSIQGTDTQYF
TRBJ2-5 | 13 | TRBV15 | . | . | TGTGCCACCAGCAGAGGCCCACAAGAGACCCAGTACTTC | CATSRGPQETQYF
TRBJ2-2 | 16 | TRBV29-1 | many | TRBD2 | TGCAGCGTTGTTGTAGCGGGGGGGATTACAACCGGGGAGCTGTTTTTT | CSVVVAGGITTGELFF
TRBJ2-3 | 16 | TRBV28 | . | TRBD2 | TGTGCCAGCAGTCCCCGATCCTGGAGCGGGGGAGATACGCAGTATTTT | CASSPRSWSGGDTQYF
TRBJ2-5 | 13 | TRBV20-1 | many | . | TGCAGTGCTAGTGGGTGGGACCAAGAGACCCAGTACTTC | CSASGWDQETQYF
TRBJ2-1 | 18 | TRBV20-1 | many | TRBD1 | TGCAGTGCTAGAGATCTCTCTGGTGGGACAGGGCCCTCCAATGAGCAGTTCTTC | CSARDLSGGTGPSNEQFF
TRBJ2-2 | 14 | TRBV6-1 | . | . | TGTGCCAGCAGTGAAGAAGGGTTTGCCGGGGAGCTGTTTTTT | CASSEEGFAGELFF
TRBJ2-2 | 11 | TRBV6-2/TRBV6-3 | many | . | TGTGCCAGCAGTTATGGTGGGGAGCTGTTTTTT | CASSYGGELFF
TRBJ1-2 | 12 | TRBV20-1 | many | TRBD1 | TGCAGTTGGGACAGGGCGAGCTATGGCTACACCTTC | CSWDRASYGYTF
TRBJ2-3 | 11 | TRBV12-3/TRBV12-4 | . | . | TGTGCCAGCAGTCCCGAGGGTACGCAGTATTTT | CASSPEGTQYF
TRBJ2-3 | 17 | TRBV20-1 | . | TRBD2 | TGCAGTGCTAGTTATCCTAGCGGGGGGGATAGCACAGATACGCAGTATTTT | CSASYPSGGDSTDTQYF
TRBJ2-2 | 15 | TRBV2 | many | TRBD2 | TGTGCCAGCAGACCCGGACTAGGAGACACCGGGGAGCTGTTTTTT | CASRPGLGDTGELFF
TRBJ2-1 | 12 | TRBV20-1 | many | . | TGCAGTGCTAGACCAGTCGGCTATGAGCAGTTCTTC | CSARPVGYEQFF